A selection of T cell receptor beta chains follows, all from one sample in a study of CD4 T cells in relation to SARS-CoV-2 and coronaviruses. The antigens for these receptors are not known. Generated by immunoSEQ multiplex PCR, the TCRdb table keeps only in-frame clones and is missing some. Of under 20,000 clones listed, around 80% were seen once; the top ten hold about 18%. The material sequenced was CD4+ T cells from PBMCs, cultured in vitro. The receptors originated from a human donor in good health. Both conserved end residues are part of each CDR3. Each record gives: D gene, J gene, clone size, V gene, CDR3 protein, CDR3 DNA. The D gene is left open where the match is weak. For some rows the clone size is stated as once, few or many, or as a class when expanded; others skip it.

NA,TRBJ2-7,NA,TRBV9,CASSVDSYSYEQYF,TGTGCCAGCAGCGTAGATAGCTATTCCTACGAGCAGTACTTC
NA,TRBJ2-2,NA,TRBV28,CASRRGRPGELFF,TGTGCCAGCAGGAGGGGACGTCCCGGGGAGCTGTTTTTT
NA,TRBJ2-5,NA,TRBV29-1,CSVQAPQETQYF,TGCAGCGTTCAGGCGCCACAAGAGACCCAGTACTTC
TRBD1,TRBJ2-2,NA,TRBV7-7,CASSSGQVNTGELFF,TGTGCCAGCAGCTCCGGACAGGTGAACACCGGGGAGCTGTTTTTT
NA,TRBJ1-2,NA,TRBV5-4,CASSLAGRDGYTF,TGTGCCAGCAGCTTGGCAGGCAGAGATGGCTACACCTTC
NA,TRBJ1-3,once,TRBV15,CATSTRRQHSGNTIYF,TGTGCCACCAGCACCAGAAGACAGCACTCTGGAAACACCATATATTTT
NA,TRBJ2-7,once,TRBV30,CAWSEWGVHEQYF,TGTGCCTGGAGTGAATGGGGGGTCCACGAGCAGTACTTC
TRBD2,TRBJ2-3,NA,TRBV7-2,CASSLSWGGYTDTQYF,TGTGCCAGCAGCTTATCGTGGGGGGGGTACACAGATACGCAGTATTTT
NA,TRBJ1-1,few,TRBV28,CASSLFWGRVTEAFF,TGTGCCAGCAGTTTATTCTGGGGGCGGGTCACTGAAGCTTTCTTT
NA,TRBJ1-5,NA,TRBV27,CASSPGGVWRQHF,TGTGCCAGCAGTCCTGGGGGGGTATGGCGCCAGCATTTT
TRBD2,TRBJ2-2,NA,TRBV11-3,CASSSSSGRAGELFF,TGTGCCAGCAGCTCGTCTAGCGGGAGGGCCGGGGAGCTGTTTTTT
TRBD2,TRBJ2-7,NA,TRBV7-9,CASSELAGGSYEQYF,TGTGCCAGCAGCGAGTTAGCGGGAGGGTCCTACGAGCAGTACTTC
NA,TRBJ1-4,NA,TRBV28,CASSAGGAGEKLFF,TGTGCCAGCAGCGCCGGGGGTGCTGGGGAAAAACTGTTTTTT
NA,TRBJ1-1,medium-sized,TRBV6-5,CASVTGLMNTEAFF,TGTGCCAGCGTGACAGGACTCATGAACACTGAAGCTTTCTTT
NA,TRBJ2-2,NA,TRBV11-3,CASRGRSGSGELFF,TGTGCCAGCAGGGGGAGAAGCGGTTCCGGGGAGCTGTTTTTT
NA,TRBJ2-5,once,TRBV12-3/TRBV12-4,CASGREAQETQYF,TGTGCCAGCGGCAGAGAAGCCCAAGAGACCCAGTACTTC
NA,TRBJ2-3,NA,TRBV7-9,CASSFTDTQYF,TGTGCCAGCAGCTTTACAGATACGCAGTATTTT
TRBD1,TRBJ1-1,NA,TRBV18,CASSPTQGAGTEAFF,TGTGCCAGCTCACCTACCCAGGGGGCAGGGACTGAAGCTTTCTTT
TRBD2,TRBJ2-1,few,TRBV7-9,CASSHRSARETYNEQFF,TGTGCCAGCAGCCATAGGAGTGCGCGGGAGACCTACAATGAGCAGTTCTTC
NA,TRBJ1-1,NA,TRBV5-1,CASSLELYGAEEAFF,TGCGCCAGCAGCTTGGAGTTATACGGAGCAGAAGAAGCTTTCTTT
TRBD2,TRBJ2-2,NA,TRBV5-1,CASSLNSGTYTGELFF,TGCGCCAGCAGCTTAAATAGCGGGACTTACACCGGGGAGCTGTTTTTT
NA,TRBJ2-1,NA,TRBV15,CATSRVEGEQFF,TGTGCCACCAGCAGAGTCGAGGGAGAGCAGTTCTTC
NA,TRBJ2-7,once,TRBV5-1,CASSFSGTGYEQYF,TGCGCCAGCAGCTTCTCAGGGACGGGCTACGAGCAGTACTTC
NA,TRBJ2-5,NA,TRBV21-1,CASSTPTGIGETQYF,TGTGCCAGCAGCACCCCTACAGGGATCGGGGAGACCCAGTACTTC
TRBD1,TRBJ2-7,NA,TRBV5-1,CASSKTGAGYEQYF,TGCGCCAGCAGCAAGACAGGGGCGGGCTACGAGCAGTACTTC
TRBD1,TRBJ1-2,NA,TRBV28,CASKPPGQGYGYTF,TGTGCCAGCAAACCACCAGGACAGGGCTACGGCTACACCTTC
NA,TRBJ2-4,NA,TRBV5-1,CASSFGGAGKNIQYF,TGCGCCAGCAGCTTTGGGGGAGCGGGCAAAAACATTCAGTACTTC
TRBD1,TRBJ1-4,NA,TRBV5-1,CASSSGTVSYEKLFF,TGCGCCAGCAGCTCGGGGACAGTTTCGTATGAAAAACTGTTTTTT
NA,TRBJ2-1,NA,TRBV14,CASSPYKDGLFYNEQFF,TGTGCCAGCAGCCCGTATAAGGACGGATTATTCTACAATGAGCAGTTCTTC
TRBD1,TRBJ1-5,few,TRBV5-6,CASSLGPGTGGTQPQHF,TGTGCCAGCAGCTTGGGCCCGGGGACAGGGGGGACCCAGCCCCAGCATTTT
NA,TRBJ2-1,NA,TRBV19,CASSIGKGGEQFF,TGTGCCAGTAGTATAGGGAAGGGTGGCGAGCAGTTCTTC
NA,TRBJ2-3,NA,TRBV5-1,CASSLNGRKSTDTQYF,TGCGCCAGCAGCTTAAACGGGCGGAAGAGCACAGATACGCAGTATTTT
NA,TRBJ1-1,NA,TRBV30,CAWTERRDTEAFF,TGTGCCTGGACTGAGCGGCGCGACACTGAAGCTTTCTTT
NA,TRBJ2-5,NA,TRBV5-6,CASSLGINQETQYF,TGTGCCAGCAGCTTGGGGATTAACCAAGAGACCCAGTACTTC
TRBD1,TRBJ1-5,NA,TRBV10-3,CAISDGDRGNQPQHF,TGTGCCATCAGTGATGGGGACAGGGGAAATCAGCCCCAGCATTTT
TRBD1,TRBJ2-2,NA,TRBV6-1,CASSAYPGQGGTGELFF,TGTGCCAGCAGTGCTTACCCGGGACAGGGGGGCACCGGGGAGCTGTTTTTT
NA,TRBJ1-6,NA,TRBV9,CASSVAGDLNSPLHF,TGTGCCAGCAGCGTAGCAGGAGACCTCAATTCACCCCTCCACTTT
NA,TRBJ2-2,once,TRBV5-1,CASSPKNTGELFF,TGCGCCAGCAGCCCGAAGAACACCGGGGAGCTGTTTTTT
NA,TRBJ1-1,few,TRBV2,CASSLGVGANTEAFF,TGTGCCAGCAGTCTAGGGGTAGGCGCGAACACTGAAGCTTTCTTT
NA,TRBJ1-2,few,TRBV19,CASHSNYGYTF,TGTGCCAGTCACTCTAACTATGGCTACACCTTC
NA,TRBJ2-5,NA,TRBV14,CASSQVRIGRETQYF,TGTGCCAGCAGCCAAGTACGGATTGGAAGAGAGACCCAGTACTTC
TRBD2,TRBJ2-1,NA,TRBV4-2,CASSQGGVAGGLEQFF,TGTGCCAGCAGCCAAGGTGGAGTAGCGGGGGGCCTTGAGCAGTTCTTC
NA,TRBJ1-1,NA,TRBV25-1,CASMDRKNTEAFF,TGTGCCAGCATGGACAGAAAGAACACTGAAGCTTTCTTT
NA,TRBJ2-5,NA,TRBV5-1,CASSAATVGETQYF,TGCGCCAGCAGCGCCGCGACAGTCGGGGAGACCCAGTACTTC
NA,TRBJ1-1,few,TRBV15,CATSREGYTEAFF,TGTGCCACCAGCAGAGAGGGGTACACTGAAGCTTTCTTT
NA,TRBJ2-5,NA,TRBV19,CARAVEGVGNQETQYF,TGTGCCAGGGCCGTTGAGGGAGTGGGAAACCAAGAGACCCAGTACTTC
NA,TRBJ1-6,NA,TRBV30,CAWRGGRGNSPLHF,TGTGCCTGGAGGGGAGGCAGGGGAAATTCACCCCTCCACTTT
NA,TRBJ2-2,NA,TRBV10-3,CAISESSRGAGELFF,TGTGCCATCAGTGAGTCAAGTCGTGGGGCCGGGGAGCTGTTTTTT
NA,TRBJ2-3,NA,TRBV27,CASNPDSGADTQYF,TGTGCCAGCAACCCGGACAGCGGGGCAGATACGCAGTATTTT
NA,TRBJ2-7,NA,TRBV12-3/TRBV12-4,CASSLETHEQYF,TGTGCCAGCAGTTTAGAAACCCACGAGCAGTACTTC
NA,TRBJ2-5,NA,TRBV19,CASSRGQPLQETQYF,TGTGCCAGTAGTCGTGGACAACCACTCCAAGAGACCCAGTACTTC
NA,TRBJ2-3,NA,TRBV19,CASSMVASTDTQYF,TGTGCCAGTAGTATGGTGGCTAGCACAGATACGCAGTATTTT
NA,TRBJ2-5,once,TRBV2,CASVLEGTQYF,TGTGCCAGCGTATTGGAGGGGACCCAGTACTTC
NA,TRBJ1-2,few,TRBV5-1,CASSLVMDSNSGYTF,TGCGCCAGCAGCTTGGTGATGGACAGTAATAGCGGCTACACCTTC
NA,TRBJ1-2,once,TRBV12-3/TRBV12-4,CASSFGQLRGYTF,TGTGCCAGCAGTTTCGGCCAGCTCCGGGGCTACACCTTC
TRBD1,TRBJ1-1,NA,TRBV15,CATSRRTGGNTEAFF,TGTGCCACCAGCCGTCGGACAGGGGGAAACACTGAAGCTTTCTTT
NA,TRBJ1-5,NA,TRBV28,CASSFPTGVSSQPQHF,TGTGCCAGCAGTTTTCCGACGGGAGTGAGTAGTCAGCCCCAGCATTTT
NA,TRBJ2-2,NA,TRBV18,CASSPDRIGNTGELFF,TGTGCCAGCTCACCCGACAGGATAGGGAACACCGGGGAGCTGTTTTTT
TRBD2,TRBJ2-2,few,TRBV2,CASSFLAGGSPGELFF,TGTGCCAGCAGTTTTCTAGCGGGAGGATCACCCGGGGAGCTGTTTTTT
NA,TRBJ1-6,few,TRBV19,CASSTGTANSPLHF,TGTGCCAGTAGTACCGGGACGGCAAATTCACCCCTCCACTTT